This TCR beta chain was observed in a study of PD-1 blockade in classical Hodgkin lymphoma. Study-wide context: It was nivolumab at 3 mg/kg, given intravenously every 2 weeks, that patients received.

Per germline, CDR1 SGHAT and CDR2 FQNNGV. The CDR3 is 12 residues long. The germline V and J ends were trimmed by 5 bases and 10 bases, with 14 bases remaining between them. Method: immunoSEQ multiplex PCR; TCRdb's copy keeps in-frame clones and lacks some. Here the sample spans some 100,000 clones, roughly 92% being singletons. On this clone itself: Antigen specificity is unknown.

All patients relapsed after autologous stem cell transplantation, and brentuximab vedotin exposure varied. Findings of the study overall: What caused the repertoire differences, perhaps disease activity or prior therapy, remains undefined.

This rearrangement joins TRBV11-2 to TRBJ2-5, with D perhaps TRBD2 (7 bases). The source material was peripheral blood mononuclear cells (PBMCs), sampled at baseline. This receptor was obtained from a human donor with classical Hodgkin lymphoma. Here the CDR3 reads CASSPRRGGQYF. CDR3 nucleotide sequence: TGTGCCAGCAGCCCCCGGAGGGGGGGCCAGTACTTC.